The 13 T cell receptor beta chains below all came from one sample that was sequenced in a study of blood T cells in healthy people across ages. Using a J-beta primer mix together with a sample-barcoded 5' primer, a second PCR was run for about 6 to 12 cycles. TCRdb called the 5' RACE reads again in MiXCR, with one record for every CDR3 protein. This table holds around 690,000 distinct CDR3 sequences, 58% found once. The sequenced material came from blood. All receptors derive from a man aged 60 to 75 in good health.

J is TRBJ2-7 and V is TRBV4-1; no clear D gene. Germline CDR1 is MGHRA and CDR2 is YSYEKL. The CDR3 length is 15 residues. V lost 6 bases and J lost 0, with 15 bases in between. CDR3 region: CASSADDWSSYEQYF. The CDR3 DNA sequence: TGCGCCAGCAGTGCAGACGATTGGAGCTCCTACGAGCAGTACTTC.

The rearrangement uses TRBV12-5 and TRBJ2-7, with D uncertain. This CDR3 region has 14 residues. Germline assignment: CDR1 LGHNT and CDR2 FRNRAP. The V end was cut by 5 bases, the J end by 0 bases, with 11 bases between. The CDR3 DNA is TGTGCTAGTGGTCCGGACCTTAGCTCCTACGAGCAGTACTTC. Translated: CASGPDLSSYEQYF.

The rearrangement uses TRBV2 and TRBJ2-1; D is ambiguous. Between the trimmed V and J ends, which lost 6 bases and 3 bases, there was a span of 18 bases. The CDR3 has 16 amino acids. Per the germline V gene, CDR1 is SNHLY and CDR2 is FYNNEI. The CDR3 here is CASRARQTFFYNEQFF. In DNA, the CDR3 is TGTGCCAGCAGGGCTAGACAAACCTTTTTCTACAATGAGCAGTTCTTC.

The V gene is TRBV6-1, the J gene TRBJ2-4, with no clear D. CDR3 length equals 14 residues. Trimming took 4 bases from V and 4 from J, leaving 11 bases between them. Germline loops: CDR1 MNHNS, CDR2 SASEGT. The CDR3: CASSARQGKNIQYF. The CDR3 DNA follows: TGTGCCAGCAGTGCGCGACAAGGGAAAAACATTCAGTACTTC.

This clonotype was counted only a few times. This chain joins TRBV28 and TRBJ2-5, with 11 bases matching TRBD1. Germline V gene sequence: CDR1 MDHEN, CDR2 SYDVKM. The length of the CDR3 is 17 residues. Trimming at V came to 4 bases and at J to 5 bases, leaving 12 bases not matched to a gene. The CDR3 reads CASSSSGTGGPKETQYF. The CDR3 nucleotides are TGTGCCAGCAGTTCATCCGGGACAGGGGGACCCAAGGAGACCCAGTACTTC.

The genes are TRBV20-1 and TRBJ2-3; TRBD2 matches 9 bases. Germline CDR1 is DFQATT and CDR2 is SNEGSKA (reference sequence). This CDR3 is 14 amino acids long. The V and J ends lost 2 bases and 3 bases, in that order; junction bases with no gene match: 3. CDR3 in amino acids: CSARNSGGTDTQYF. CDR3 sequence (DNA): TGCAGTGCTAGAAATAGCGGGGGAACAGATACGCAGTATTTT.

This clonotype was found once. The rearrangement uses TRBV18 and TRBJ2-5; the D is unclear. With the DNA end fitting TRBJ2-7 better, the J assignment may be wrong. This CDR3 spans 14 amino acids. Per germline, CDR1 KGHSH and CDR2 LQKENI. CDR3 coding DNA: TGTGCCAGCTCACCAAGTCGGCAGGACTACGAGCAGTACTTC. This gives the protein CASSPSRQDYEQYF.

CDR3 loop: CSARAGSMNTEAFF. The CDR3 DNA follows: TGCAGTGCTAGAGCGGGTTCCATGAACACTGAAGCTTTCTTT. This sequence joins TRBV20-1 and TRBJ1-1, with unresolved D. Between the trimmed V and J ends, which lost 1 base and 0 bases, there was a span of 9 bases. Germline V gene lookup returns CDR1 DFQATT and CDR2 SNEGSKA (reference sequence). This CDR3 has 14 amino acids.

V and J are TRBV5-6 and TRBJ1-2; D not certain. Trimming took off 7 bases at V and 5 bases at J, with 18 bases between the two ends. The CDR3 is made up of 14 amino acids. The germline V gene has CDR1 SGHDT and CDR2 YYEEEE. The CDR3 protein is CASCDISQWYGYTF. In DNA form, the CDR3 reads TGTGCCAGCTGCGACATCTCCCAGTGGTATGGCTACACCTTC.

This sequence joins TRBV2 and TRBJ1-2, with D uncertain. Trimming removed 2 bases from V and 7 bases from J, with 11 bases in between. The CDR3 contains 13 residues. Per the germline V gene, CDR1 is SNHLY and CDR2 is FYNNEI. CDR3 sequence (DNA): TGTGCCAGCAGTGAATCAGGACCAACTGGCTACACCTTC. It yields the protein CASSESGPTGYTF.

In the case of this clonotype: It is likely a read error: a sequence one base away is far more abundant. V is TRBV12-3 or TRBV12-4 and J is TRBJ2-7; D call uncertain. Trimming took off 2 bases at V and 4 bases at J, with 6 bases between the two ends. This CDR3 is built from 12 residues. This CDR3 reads CASSLRRYEQYF. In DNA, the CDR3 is TGTGCCAGCAGTTTAAGGAGATACGAGCAGTACTTC.

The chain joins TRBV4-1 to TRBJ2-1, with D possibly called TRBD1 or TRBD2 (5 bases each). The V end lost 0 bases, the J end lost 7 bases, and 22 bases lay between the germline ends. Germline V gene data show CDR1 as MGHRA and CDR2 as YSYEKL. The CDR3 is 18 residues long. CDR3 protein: CASSQEGDLYVRTNEQFF. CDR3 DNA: TGCGCCAGCAGCCAAGAGGGGGACCTGTACGTACGTACGAATGAGCAGTTCTTC.

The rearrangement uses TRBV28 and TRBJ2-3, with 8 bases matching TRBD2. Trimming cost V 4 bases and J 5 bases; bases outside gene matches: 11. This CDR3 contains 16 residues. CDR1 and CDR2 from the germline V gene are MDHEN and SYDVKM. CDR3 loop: CASSSIRAGGGDTQYF. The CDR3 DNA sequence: TGTGCCAGCAGTTCCATCCGGGCGGGGGGTGGAGATACGCAGTATTTT.